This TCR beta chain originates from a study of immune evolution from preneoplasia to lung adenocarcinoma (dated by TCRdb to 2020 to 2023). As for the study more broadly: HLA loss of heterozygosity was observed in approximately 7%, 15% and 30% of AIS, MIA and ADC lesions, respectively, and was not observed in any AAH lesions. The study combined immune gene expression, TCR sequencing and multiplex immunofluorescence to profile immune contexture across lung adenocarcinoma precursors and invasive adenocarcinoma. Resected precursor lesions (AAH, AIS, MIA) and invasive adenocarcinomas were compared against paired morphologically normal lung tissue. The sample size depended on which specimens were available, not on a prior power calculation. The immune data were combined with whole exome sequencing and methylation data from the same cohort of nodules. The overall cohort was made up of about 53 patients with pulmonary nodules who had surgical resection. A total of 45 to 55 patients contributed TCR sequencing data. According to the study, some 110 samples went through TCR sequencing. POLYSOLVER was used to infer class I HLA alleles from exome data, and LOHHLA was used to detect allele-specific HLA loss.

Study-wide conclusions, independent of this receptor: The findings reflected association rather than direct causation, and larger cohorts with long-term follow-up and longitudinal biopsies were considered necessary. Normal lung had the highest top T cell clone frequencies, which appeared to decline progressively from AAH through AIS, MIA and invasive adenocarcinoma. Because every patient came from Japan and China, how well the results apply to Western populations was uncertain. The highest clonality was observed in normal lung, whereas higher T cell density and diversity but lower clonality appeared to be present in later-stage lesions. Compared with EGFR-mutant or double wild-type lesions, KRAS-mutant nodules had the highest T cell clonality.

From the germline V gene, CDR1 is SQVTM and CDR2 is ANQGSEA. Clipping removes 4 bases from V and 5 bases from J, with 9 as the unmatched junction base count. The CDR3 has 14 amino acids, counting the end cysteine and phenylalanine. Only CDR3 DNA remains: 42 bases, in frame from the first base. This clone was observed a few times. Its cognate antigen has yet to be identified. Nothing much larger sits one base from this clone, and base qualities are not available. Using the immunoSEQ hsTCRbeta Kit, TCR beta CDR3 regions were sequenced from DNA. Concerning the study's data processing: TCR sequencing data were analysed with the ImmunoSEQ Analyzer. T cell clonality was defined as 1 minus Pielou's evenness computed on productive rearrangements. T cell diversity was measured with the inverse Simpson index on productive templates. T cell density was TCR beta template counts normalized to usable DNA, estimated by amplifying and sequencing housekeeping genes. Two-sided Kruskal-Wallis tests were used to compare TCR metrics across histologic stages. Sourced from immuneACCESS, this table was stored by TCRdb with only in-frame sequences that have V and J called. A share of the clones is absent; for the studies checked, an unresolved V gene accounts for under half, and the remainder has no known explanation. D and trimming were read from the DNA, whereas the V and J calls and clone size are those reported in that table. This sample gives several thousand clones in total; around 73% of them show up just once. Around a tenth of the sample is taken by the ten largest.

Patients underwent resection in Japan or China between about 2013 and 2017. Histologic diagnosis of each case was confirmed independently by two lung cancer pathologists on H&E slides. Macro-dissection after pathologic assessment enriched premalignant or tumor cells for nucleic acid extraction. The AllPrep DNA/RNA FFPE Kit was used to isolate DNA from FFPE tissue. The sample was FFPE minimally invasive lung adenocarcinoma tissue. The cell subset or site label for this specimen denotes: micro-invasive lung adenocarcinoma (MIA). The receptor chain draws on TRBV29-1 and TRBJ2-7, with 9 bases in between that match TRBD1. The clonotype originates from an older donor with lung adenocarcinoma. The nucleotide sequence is TGCAGCGTTGGAGCCCGGGACAGGGTAGACGAGCAGTACTTC. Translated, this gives CSVGARDRVDEQYF.